These 24 T cell receptor beta chains share one sample of origin, sequenced in a study of T cells in Graves' hyperthyroidism and ophthalmopathy. Amplification yielded TCR beta CDR3 regions, with RNA transcripts as the source. Carried out on the TCR CDR3, a first-round RT-PCR used the HTBI primer set. TCRdb re-analysed the multiplex PCR reads in MiXCR, keeping a single row per CDR3 protein. The table has about 420,000 distinct CDR3 sequences, less than 20% seen once; the top ten hold roughly 7.4%. The sequencing sample was made of blood. The receptors here all came from a woman between 18 and 29 years old with Graves' hyperthyroidism.

This sequence joins TRBV18 and TRBJ2-7; D is perhaps TRBD1 (6 bases). This CDR3 is built from 18 residues. V was trimmed by 3 bases and J by 0 bases, leaving 21 bases between them. Germline CDR1 and CDR2: KGHSH and LQKENI. The chain's CDR3 is CASSPSGTNSRASYEQYF. DNA of the CDR3: TGTGCCAGCTCACCCTCCGGGACAAACTCCCGGGCCTCCTACGAGCAGTACTTC.

This clonotype was counted ten times or more. The rearrangement joins TRBV6-1 to TRBJ2-7; 10 nucleotides line up with TRBD2. The CDR3 loop spans 13 amino acids. V lost 5 bases and J lost 8; bases outside the gene matches: 6. The germline V gene encodes CDR1 MNHNS and CDR2 SASEGT. CDR3 loop: CASSSPGLAKQYF. The CDR3, as DNA: TGTGCCAGCAGTTCCCCGGGACTAGCGAAGCAGTACTTC.

This clonotype was seen many times. The J gene is TRBJ2-3, the V gene TRBV11-3; a weak D match, TRBD2 (5 bases). This CDR3 region has 12 residues. V was shortened by 0 bases and J by 10 bases, with 8 bases between the two germline ends. CDR1 and CDR2 from the germline V gene are SGHNT and YENEEA. This CDR3 is CASSLDRGAQYF. The CDR3 DNA reads TGTGCCAGCAGCTTAGATCGGGGAGCGCAGTATTTT.

This clonotype showed up many times. The chain couples TRBV12-3 or TRBV12-4 to TRBJ1-5, with D perhaps TRBD1 (5 bases). The length of the CDR3 is 15 residues. With 2 bases removed from V and 1 base from J, the gap between germline ends came to 9 bases. CDR3 sequence reads: CASSLRDGSNQPQHF. The CDR3 coding sequence is TGTGCCAGCAGTTTAAGGGACGGGAGCAATCAGCCCCAGCATTTT.

The chain recombines TRBV6-2 or TRBV6-3 with TRBJ1-2; no reliable D call. This CDR3 has 14 amino acids. The ends were cut back, 2 bases at V and 5 bases at J, with 12 bases in the middle. Germline-derived CDR1 and CDR2 are MNHEY and SVGEGT. CDR3 amino acids: CASSYPGMVYGYTF. The DNA for the CDR3 is TGTGCCAGCAGTTACCCAGGAATGGTATATGGCTACACCTTC.

This clonotype was observed at least ten times. The V and J genes are TRBV30 and TRBJ2-7; TRBD2 is a possible D gene (6 bases). The CDR3 runs to 12 residues. Germline assignment: CDR1 GTSNPN and CDR2 SVGIG (reference sequence). Trimming took 5 bases from V and 4 from J, leaving 12 bases between them. The DNA for the CDR3 is TGTGCCTGGGGGGACTTGACTTACGAGCAGTACTTC. Its protein is CAWGDLTYEQYF. The variable domain in full, completed from reference TRBV30 and TRBJ2-7, reads SQTIHQWPATLVQPVGSPLSLECTVEGTSNPNLYWYRQAAGRGLQLLFYSVGIGQISSEVPQNLSASRPQDRQFILSSKKLLLSDSGFYLCAWGDLTYEQYFGPGTRLTVT.

This clonotype was seen more than once but under ten times. This chain joins TRBV15 and TRBJ2-7; the match to TRBD1 covers 11 bases. Germline CDR1 and CDR2: LNHNV and YYDKDF (reference sequence). The length of the CDR3 is 13 residues. Germline trimming cut 11 bases from V and 4 bases from J; bases unmatched to any gene: 7. The CDR3 DNA reads as TGTGCCGCTAGGACAGGGGGCGAGTACGAGCAGTACTTC. Protein product: CAARTGGEYEQYF.

This chain uses TRBV12-5 with TRBJ2-7; D possibly corresponds to TRBD2 (5 bases). V lost 0 bases to trimming and J lost 6 bases, with 24 bases between them. The CDR3 covers 18 residues. Germline loops: CDR1 LGHNT, CDR2 FRNRAP. The CDR3 loop reads CASGLVSSSRAVRGEQYF. CDR3 nucleotides: TGTGCTAGTGGTTTGGTATCGAGCTCTAGGGCCGTTCGGGGCGAGCAGTACTTC.

This clonotype was seen many times. The CDR3, as DNA: TGTGCCATCAAGAATAGCGGGGGGAAGACTAGCACAGATACGCAGTATTTT. This translates into CAIKNSGGKTSTDTQYF. The gene calls are TRBV10-3 and TRBJ2-3; 10 bases agree with TRBD2. The CDR3 runs to 17 residues. V trimming: 7 bases; J trimming: 0 bases; junction bases outside the gene matches: 10. CDR1 is ENHRY and CDR2 is SYGVKD in the germline V gene.

The V and J genes are TRBV6-1 and TRBJ2-3; D not resolved. The CDR3 runs 14 residues. Germline V gives CDR1 MNHNS, CDR2 SASEGT. Trimming shortened V by 6 bases and J by 3 bases, and 13 bases separated the two germline ends. This CDR3 is CASSFFSRTDTQYF. CDR3 bases: TGTGCCAGCAGCTTCTTCTCTAGGACAGATACGCAGTATTTT.

A remark on this clonotype: One end of the junction varies from germline; a read error may be responsible. The rearrangement links TRBV9 to TRBJ2-7, with 8 bases aligning to TRBD1. The CDR3 contains 15 residues. The germline V gene encodes CDR1 SGDLS and CDR2 YYNGEE. The CDR3 region is CVSSPLGRGPNEQYF. In nucleotides, the CDR3 is TGTGTCAGCAGCCCTTTGGGCAGGGGGCCAAACGAGCAGTACTTC.

The V gene is TRBV5-8, the J gene TRBJ2-4, with D tentatively TRBD2 (5 bases). Germline loops: CDR1 SGHTS, CDR2 YDEGEE. The V and J ends lost 0 bases and 5 bases respectively, with 21 bases between them. The CDR3 covers 18 residues. The CDR3 bases are TGTGCCAGCAGCTTGGTCTCCCCCCGGCCCAAGAGGGAAAACATTCAGTACTTC. Its protein product is CASSLVSPRPKRENIQYF. The full variable domain, in which reference TRBV5-8 and TRBJ2-4 provide the parts outside the CDR3, is EAGVTQSPTHLIKTRGQQATLRCSPISGHTSVYWYQQALGLGLQFLLWYDEGEERNRGNFPPRFSGRQFPNYSSELNVNALELEDSALYLCASSLVSPRPKRENIQYFGAGTRLSVL.

This clonotype was seen ten or more times. The chain couples TRBV6-1 to TRBJ2-5, with 7 bases that match TRBD1. Germline V gives CDR1 MNHNS, CDR2 SASEGT. The J segment lost 4 bases and the V segment lost 7 bases, leaving 6 bases of the junction unmatched. The CDR3 is 13 amino acids. The CDR3 DNA follows: TGTGCCAGCACCCCAAACAGGGGAGAGACCCAGTACTTC. The encoded protein is CASTPNRGETQYF.

Many counts were recorded for this clonotype. The V call is TRBV7-9, the J call TRBJ2-7; 9 bases map to TRBD1. Germline V gives CDR1 SEHNR, CDR2 FQNEAQ (reference sequence). The length of the CDR3 is 17 residues. The junction had 13 bases not matched to a gene; V was cut back by 4 bases and J by 3 bases. CDR3 sequence: CASSSLHTRDRDYEQYF. The CDR3 DNA follows: TGTGCCAGCAGCTCCCTCCACACTCGGGACAGGGACTACGAGCAGTACTTC. The entire variable domain, with the rest obtained from reference TRBV7-9 and TRBJ2-7, is as follows: DTGVSQNPRHKITKRGQNVTFRCDPISEHNRLYWYRQTLGQGPEFLTYFQNEAQLEKSRLLSDRFSAERPKGSFSTLEIQRTEQGDSAMYLCASSSLHTRDRDYEQYFGPGTRLTVT.

This clonotype occurred many times. V usage is TRBV20-1 and J usage is TRBJ2-1, with 9 bases aligning to TRBD2. V dropped 6 bases and J dropped 5; count of bases not matched to a gene: 5. Germline V gene lookup returns CDR1 DFQATT and CDR2 SNEGSKA (reference sequence). The CDR3 sequence is 13 residues long. CDR3 sequence: CSAPTSGHNEQFF. In DNA form, the CDR3 reads TGCAGTGCCCCGACTAGCGGCCACAATGAGCAGTTCTTC.

Many counts were recorded for this clonotype. One end of the junction is discordant with germline, which a read error may explain. This chain connects TRBV5-1 to TRBJ1-1; D ambiguous. Germline loops: CDR1 SGHRS, CDR2 YFSETQ. This CDR3 spans 13 amino acids. The CDR3 loop reads CASSLEGNTEAFF. For the CDR3, the DNA is TGTGCCAGCAGCTTGGAGGGGAACACTGAAGCTTTCTTT.

The chain has TRBV7-3 and TRBJ2-1; 7 bases fit TRBD2. CDR1 is SGHTA and CDR2 is FQGTGA in the germline V gene. V lost 5 bases and J lost 4; bases outside the gene matches: 11. The CDR3 spans 16 residues. CDR3 nucleotides: TGTGCCAGCAGCCCAGGGACGCGCGGGGGTTACAATGAGCAGTTCTTC. It specifies CASSPGTRGGYNEQFF.

This chain links TRBV14 with TRBJ1-1; the D is unclear. Trimming left V 2 bases short and J 8 bases short, with 6 bases between. Looked up from germline, CDR1 is SGHDN and CDR2 is FVKESK. CDR3 length equals 11 residues. CDR3 sequence: CASSQYGEAFF. The CDR3 DNA follows: TGTGCCAGCAGCCAATACGGGGAAGCTTTCTTT.

This clonotype appeared many times. V and J are TRBV3-1 and TRBJ1-1; tentatively, D is TRBD1 (5 bases). V was trimmed by 3 bases and J by 1 base, leaving 6 bases between them. The CDR3 length is 13 residues. The germline V gene encodes CDR1 LGHDT and CDR2 YNNKEL (reference sequence). CDR3 region: CASSQGGNTEAFF. The CDR3 DNA reads TGTGCCAGCAGCCAGGGGGGGAACACTGAAGCTTTCTTT. The full variable domain, in which reference TRBV3-1 and TRBJ1-1 provide the parts outside the CDR3, is DTAVSQTPKYLVTQMGNDKSIKCEQNLGHDTMYWYKQDSKKFLKIMFSYNNKELIINETVPNRFSPKSPDKAHLNLHINSLELGDSAVYFCASSQGGNTEAFFGQGTRLTVV.

This clonotype was counted a few times. The CDR3 loop is CASSLQRGTQPQHF. CDR3 DNA sequence: TGTGCCAGCAGTTTACAGCGAGGCACTCAGCCCCAGCATTTT. The rearrangement joins TRBV28 to TRBJ1-5; D remains unclear. Trimming took 2 bases from V and 6 from J, leaving 11 bases between them. CDR3 length: 14 amino acids. Per the germline V gene, CDR1 is MDHEN and CDR2 is SYDVKM.

This clonotype was seen at least ten times. This chain connects TRBV6-1 to TRBJ2-2; D might be TRBD1 (5 bases). The germline V and J ends were trimmed by 5 bases and 1 base, with 8 bases remaining between them. Germline assignment: CDR1 MNHNS and CDR2 SASEGT. The CDR3 spans 14 residues. The DNA for the CDR3 is TGTGCCAGCAGTCCAGGGCGGAACACCGGGGAGCTGTTTTTT. Residues: CASSPGRNTGELFF.

This clonotype has ten or more counts. The rearrangement joins TRBV27 to TRBJ2-1; perhaps TRBD1 as D (6 bases). The V end lost 2 bases, the J end lost 7 bases, and 18 bases lay between the germline ends. The CDR3 runs to 16 residues. Germline V gene sequence: CDR1 MNHEY, CDR2 SMNVEV (reference sequence). DNA of the CDR3: TGTGCCAGCAGTTTACTGGGACACTTGGGGGCTAATGAGCAGTTCTTC. The encoded protein is CASSLLGHLGANEQFF.

This clonotype has more than one count but fewer than ten. The chain joins TRBV10-3 to TRBJ2-1; 7 bases map to TRBD2. Germline loops: CDR1 ENHRY, CDR2 SYGVKD. After removal of 7 bases from V and 8 bases from J, the junction contained 17 bases not matched to a gene. This CDR3 comprises 16 residues. The CDR3 here is CAITKGRETPRDEQFF. As DNA, the CDR3 is TGTGCCATCACAAAGGGGCGGGAGACACCCCGGGATGAGCAGTTCTTC.

As for this clonotype: Because it lacks the conserved phenylalanine or tryptophan at the end, this CDR3 is likely a read error. V gene TRBV20-1 combines with J gene TRBJ1-2; D may be TRBD1 (5 bases). The CDR3 sequence is 14 residues long. CDR1 and CDR2 from the germline V gene are DFQATT and SNEGSKA (reference sequence). In DNA, the CDR3 is TGCAGCGCTAGAGATCTTAGGACAAACTATGGCTACACCCTC. It is translated as CSARDLRTNYGYTL.